This TCR beta chain was obtained from a study of T cell responses to AZD1222 COVID-19 vaccine. This CDR3 contains 14 residues. V lost 4 bases, J lost 4 bases, and 12 bases lay in between. CDR1 SGHKS and CDR2 YYEKEE come from the germline V gene (reference sequence). Assay: immunoSEQ multiplex PCR; the TCRdb copy retains only in-frame clones and omits some. The table has some 130,000 clones, 85% to 95% seen once. The V call is TRBV5-5, the J call TRBJ1-3, with no clear D. The source is an adult in good health. Sequencing used peripheral blood, obtained on day 0 of AZD1222 vaccination. The DNA for the CDR3 is TGTGCCAGCAGCCTGGGTAGATCCGGAAACACCATATATTTT. It specifies CASSLGRSGNTIYF.